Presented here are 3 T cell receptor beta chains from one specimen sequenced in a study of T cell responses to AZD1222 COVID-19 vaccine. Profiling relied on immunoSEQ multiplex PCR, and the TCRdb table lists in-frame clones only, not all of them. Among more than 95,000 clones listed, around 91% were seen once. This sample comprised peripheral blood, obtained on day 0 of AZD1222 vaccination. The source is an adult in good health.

CDR3: CASSATPNYGYTF. CDR3 DNA: TGTGCCAGCAGTGCCACACCTAACTATGGCTACACCTTC. The chain is built from TRBV12-3 or TRBV12-4 and TRBJ1-2; D gene unclear. The CDR3 has 13 residues. Trimming shortened V by 5 bases and J by 0 bases, and 7 bases separated the two germline ends.

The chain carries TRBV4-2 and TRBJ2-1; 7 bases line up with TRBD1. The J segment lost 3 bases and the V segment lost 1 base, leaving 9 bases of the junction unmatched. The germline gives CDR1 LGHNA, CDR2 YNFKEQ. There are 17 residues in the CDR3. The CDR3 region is CASSQGLDRAFYNEQFF. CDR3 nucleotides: TGTGCCAGCAGCCAAGGGTTAGACAGGGCGTTCTACAATGAGCAGTTCTTC.

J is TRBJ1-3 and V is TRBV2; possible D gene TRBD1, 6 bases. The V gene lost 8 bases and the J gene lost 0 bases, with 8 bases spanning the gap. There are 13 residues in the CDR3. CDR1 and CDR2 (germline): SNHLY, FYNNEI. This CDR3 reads CASPDSSGNTIYF. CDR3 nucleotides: TGTGCCAGCCCGGACAGCTCTGGAAACACCATATATTTT.